This TCR beta chain comes out of a study of blood T cells in healthy people across ages. General observations from the study: Researchers report that TCR beta diversity correlated strongly with naive T cell percentage.

A second 7 to 11 cycle PCR used barcoded and J-beta primers. Using its own MiXCR run on the 5' RACE reads, TCRdb lists one record per CDR3 protein. The table shows about 800,000 distinct CDR3 sequences, with 20% to 30% occurring only once. The J segment lost 1 base and the V segment lost 3 bases, leaving 4 bases of the junction unmatched. The CDR3 is 14 residues long. The V gene's germline CDR1 is DFQATT and CDR2 SNEGSKA (reference sequence). As regards this clonotype: The antigen remains unidentified.

In addition, the sample was reused for a study of T cells of mothers and their children. That source adds: In the second PCR, M1S primer introduced barcodes and 2-4 random bases.

What was sequenced was blood. The V and J genes are TRBV20-1 and TRBJ1-1, with TRBD1 matching 8 bases. The sequence was collected from a boy aged 10-17 years in good health. CDR3 DNA sequence: TGCAGTGCTAGTCAGGGGGCTCCGAACACTGAAGCTTTCTTT. This codes for CSASQGAPNTEAFF.